The 14 T cell receptor beta chains reported below all come from one sample, sequenced in a study of Ad26.COV2.S vaccination and SARS-CoV-2 variants. Treatment: approximately 18 received Ad26.COV2.S at low or high dose, single or two shots; roughly five received placebo; per-sample allocation not given. The samples date from day 63 after the first vaccine or placebo injection. Measured with immunoSEQ multiplex PCR; TCRdb has only the in-frame clones, and not every one. The top ten clones hold more than 1.5% of a sample with about 500,000 clones, 80% to 90% of them seen once. The sample consisted of peripheral blood, taken in a trial of Ad26.COV2.S vaccine versus placebo. Receptors were obtained from a person between 18 and 65 years old who received the Ad26.COV2.S COVID-19 vaccine or a placebo.

A single count supports this clone. This chain joins TRBV4-1 and TRBJ1-5; 9 nucleotides align to TRBD1. With 3 bases clipped from V and 6 bases from J, the junction kept 18 bases outside the gene matches. The length of the CDR3 is 19 residues. Germline V gives CDR1 MGHRA, CDR2 YSYEKL. The CDR3 region has the DNA TGCGCCAGCAGCCACCCGAAAGCCCCGGGACAGGGAAAGGTTCAGCCCCAGCATTTT. Translating gives CASSHPKAPGQGKVQPQHF.

The genes are TRBV6-6 and TRBJ2-5, with D unclear. Germline lookup yields CDR1 MNHNY and CDR2 SVGAGI (reference sequence). Trimming stripped 5 bases from V and 3 bases from J, with 7 bases between. CDR3 size: 12 residues. CDR3 in DNA: TGTGCCAGCAGTCTCTACGAAGAGACCCAGTACTTC. Protein product: CASSLYEETQYF.

Worth noting for this clone: The sample holds other DNA sequences that translate to the same CDR3. This chain connects TRBV7-9 to TRBJ1-2; unclear D gene. This CDR3 contains 11 residues. Trimming pared 3 bases from V and 5 bases from J, leaving 4 bases between. CDR1 and CDR2 from the germline V gene are SEHNR and FQNEAQ (reference sequence). The CDR3 sequence is CASSLLYGYTF. The CDR3 bases are TGTGCCAGCAGCTTGTTGTATGGCTACACCTTC. The entire variable domain, with the rest obtained from reference TRBV7-9 and TRBJ1-2, is as follows: DTGVSQNPRHKITKRGQNVTFRCDPISEHNRLYWYRQTLGQGPEFLTYFQNEAQLEKSRLLSDRFSAERPKGSFSTLEIQRTEQGDSAMYLCASSLLYGYTFGSGTRLTVV.

This chain uses TRBV18 with TRBJ1-3; D possibly corresponds to TRBD1 (5 bases). The CDR3 is made up of 15 amino acids. V lost 3 bases to trimming and J lost 1 base, with 10 bases between them. Germline lookup yields CDR1 KGHSH and CDR2 LQKENI. The CDR3: CASSPLGESGNTIYF. The CDR3 DNA reads TGTGCCAGCTCACCCCTAGGGGAGTCTGGAAACACCATATATTTT. Drawing the rest from reference TRBV18 and TRBJ1-3, the complete variable domain is NAGVMQNPRHLVRRRGQEARLRCSPMKGHSHVYWYRQLPEEGLKFMVYLQKENIIDESGMPKERFSAEFPKEGPSILRIQQVVRGDSAAYFCASSPLGESGNTIYFGEGSWLTVV.

In this sample, this clone turned up once. V gene TRBV6-6 combines with J gene TRBJ2-7, with D possibly TRBD1 on 5 matching bases. CDR1 MNHNY and CDR2 SVGAGI come from the germline V gene (reference sequence). Trimming cost V 7 bases and J 0 bases, with 13 bases left between them. The CDR3 is 14 residues long. The CDR3 nucleotides are TGTGCCAGCAAGGTGGCAGGGTCCTCCTACGAGCAGTACTTC. This gives the protein CASKVAGSSYEQYF.

This clone showed up just once. The gene calls are TRBV2 and TRBJ2-5; D not certain. With 6 bases removed from V and 3 bases from J, the gap between germline ends came to 20 bases. Per the germline V gene, CDR1 is SNHLY and CDR2 is FYNNEI. The CDR3 extends over 16 amino acids. The CDR3 nucleotides read TGTGCCAGCAGAATGTCGGTACAGAGGATCGAAGAGACCCAGTACTTC. This codes for CASRMSVQRIEETQYF.

This clone was counted only a few times. J is TRBJ1-2 and V is TRBV15; possible D gene TRBD1, 5 bases. The V gene lost 0 bases and the J gene lost 1 base, with 12 bases spanning the gap. Germline CDR1 and CDR2: LNHNV and YYDKDF (reference sequence). The CDR3 totals 16 residues. The CDR3 is CATSRDGRGGNYGYTF. For the CDR3, the DNA is TGTGCCACCAGCAGAGATGGGAGGGGTGGTAACTATGGCTACACCTTC.

V and J are TRBV28 and TRBJ1-3; the match to TRBD1 covers 10 bases. V trimming: 6 bases; J trimming: 3 bases; junction bases outside the gene matches: 11. Germline assignment: CDR1 MDHEN and CDR2 SYDVKM. The CDR3 extends over 17 amino acids. This chain's CDR3 is CASSPSPGTGVGNTIYF. The DNA for the CDR3 is TGTGCCAGCAGCCCCTCCCCCGGGACAGGGGTTGGAAACACCATATATTTT.

The chain links TRBV28 to TRBJ2-7; D remains unclear. Trimming pared 2 bases from V and 5 bases from J, leaving 10 bases between. CDR3 length: 13 residues. Looked up from germline, CDR1 is MDHEN and CDR2 is SYDVKM. The CDR3 here is CASSLISLDEQYF. The DNA of the CDR3 is TGTGCCAGCAGTTTAATCAGTCTCGACGAGCAGTACTTC.

This clone occurred a few times. This chain uses TRBV10-3 with TRBJ1-2; D remains unclear. Per the germline V gene, CDR1 is ENHRY and CDR2 is SYGVKD. V lost 2 bases and J lost 7, with 5 bases in between. The CDR3 loop spans 11 amino acids. CDR3 sequence reads: CAISEPGGYTF. In DNA, the CDR3 is TGTGCCATCAGTGAGCCTGGTGGCTACACCTTC.

The chain carries TRBV6-4 and TRBJ1-1; D perhaps matches TRBD1 (6 bases). CDR1 and CDR2 (germline): MRHNA, SNTAGT. There are 13 residues in the CDR3. Trimming pared 3 bases from V and 8 bases from J, leaving 13 bases between. CDR3 sequence: CASSEQGDGEAFF. The CDR3 DNA is TGTGCCAGCAGTGAACAGGGTGACGGCGAAGCTTTCTTT.

This chain joins TRBV28 and TRBJ1-2; D is ambiguous. CDR1 is MDHEN and CDR2 is SYDVKM in the germline V gene. V dropped 8 bases and J dropped 1 base, with 17 bases sitting between them. The CDR3 has 15 residues. This CDR3 reads CASYGESSYNYGYTF. The CDR3, as DNA: TGTGCCAGCTATGGGGAAAGTTCCTATAACTATGGCTACACCTTC.

The rearrangement uses TRBV7-2 and TRBJ1-5, with TRBD1 matching over 7 bases. Germline CDR1 is SGHTA and CDR2 is FQGNSA. There are 14 residues in the CDR3. The junction had 8 bases not matched to a gene; V was cut back by 5 bases and J by 7 bases. The CDR3 reads CASSPSTGYQPQHF. CDR3 nucleotide sequence: TGTGCCAGCAGCCCTTCGACAGGGTACCAGCCCCAGCATTTT.

The CDR3: CASSLLGTSGSMQYF. DNA for the CDR3: TGTGCCAGCAGTTTATTAGGGACTAGCGGGAGCATGCAGTACTTC. The rearrangement joins TRBV27 to TRBJ2-7; TRBD2 aligns across 14 bases. Germline V gives CDR1 MNHEY, CDR2 SMNVEV (reference sequence). This CDR3 has 15 amino acids. V gave up 1 base and J gave up 9 bases; unmatched junction bases: 5.